These T cell receptor beta chains were read from a single sample in a study of shared clonotypes between healthy human individuals. Data came from immunoSEQ multiplex PCR; TCRdb stores just in-frame clones and leaves some out. The sample consists of roughly 1 million clones, 65% to 75% of them appearing once. The specimen was memory CD4+ T cells sorted from blood. These receptors originate from a man aged 18 to 29 in good health. Each CDR3 is given with its conserved first and last residue. The D gene is left open where the match is weak. Clone size, where shown, is once, few, many, or a class for clones that have expanded.

j_call clone_size d_call v_call cdr3_nt cdr3_aa
TRBJ2-7 NA NA TRBV18 TGTGCCAGCTCACCACCGGGACCGAGCTCCTACGAGCAGTACTTC CASSPPGPSSYEQYF
TRBJ2-5 NA TRBD2 TRBV4-1 TGCGCCAGCAGCCGTCCTAGCGGAAAAGAGACCCAGTACTTC CASSRPSGKETQYF
TRBJ1-2 few NA TRBV18 TGTGCCAGCTCCCCCGACAAGGCGAGTAACTATGGCTACACCTTC CASSPDKASNYGYTF
TRBJ2-1 NA NA TRBV9 TGTGCCAGCAGCGTAGCCCCAAGTTCTTTAGAGCAGTTCTTC CASSVAPSSLEQFF
TRBJ2-1 NA TRBD2 TRBV9 TGTGCCAGCAGCACCCGACCAGCGGGAGGTTCAGACAATGAGCAGTTCTTC CASSTRPAGGSDNEQFF
TRBJ2-3 NA NA TRBV18 TGTGCCAGCTCACCGGTCGGCGGGATAACAGATACGCAGTATTTT CASSPVGGITDTQYF
TRBJ1-1 NA NA TRBV6-6 TGTGCCAGCAGGGGGGGGAGGACGAACACTGAAGCTTTCTTT CASRGGRTNTEAFF
TRBJ1-5 once NA TRBV6-5 TGTGCCAGCATCTCCAGGTCGGGAGGGCCCCAGCATTTT CASISRSGGPQHF
TRBJ2-2 few TRBD2 TRBV2 TGTGCCAGCAGGGAGGGACTAGCGGGGGCCAACACCGGGGAGCTGTTTTTT CASREGLAGANTGELFF
TRBJ2-1 NA NA TRBV7-9 TGTGCCAAAGCAGACGATAACAATGAGCAGTTCTTC CAKADDNNEQFF
TRBJ2-3 NA NA TRBV5-1 TGCGCCAGCAGCTTGACTCACACAGATACGCAGTATTTT CASSLTHTDTQYF
TRBJ1-1 NA NA TRBV18 TGTGCCAGCGCAAAACAGGATAACACTGAAGCTTTCTTT CASAKQDNTEAFF
TRBJ2-7 NA TRBD2 TRBV23-1 TGCGCCAGCAGTCAGGGTCAAATAGCGGGAGACTTAGTCTACGAGCAGTACTTC CASSQGQIAGDLVYEQYF
TRBJ1-5 NA NA TRBV9 TGTGCCAGCAGCGTAGAAGGGAGTGGAAATCAGCCCCAGCATTTT CASSVEGSGNQPQHF
TRBJ2-7 NA NA TRBV27 TGTGCCAGCAGTCTAGCGCCTCTCTCCGAGCAGTACTTC CASSLAPLSEQYF
TRBJ2-1 NA NA TRBV5-1 TGCGCCAGCTCGGACGGGTTTTACAATGAGCAGTTCTTC CASSDGFYNEQFF
TRBJ1-6 NA NA TRBV11-2 TGTGCCAGCAGCTTAGTGACAGGCTCCTATAATTCACCCCTCCACTTT CASSLVTGSYNSPLHF
TRBJ2-6 NA NA TRBV10-2 TGCGCCAGCAGTGGCGTGGGAGGTGGGGCCAACGTCCTGACTTTC CASSGVGGGANVLTF
TRBJ2-7 few TRBD1 TRBV9 TGTGCCAGCAGCGCCGGACAGGCGCGTTCCTACGAGCAGTACTTC CASSAGQARSYEQYF
TRBJ2-2 NA NA TRBV6-1 TGTGCCAGCAGTGTCGGGTTTAACACCGGGGAGCTGTTTTTT CASSVGFNTGELFF
TRBJ2-3 NA NA TRBV7-3 TGTGCCAGCAGCTTAATGCCCGGGGGCGCATCCACAGATACGCAGTATTTT CASSLMPGGASTDTQYF
TRBJ2-7 NA TRBD1 TRBV7-6 TGTGCCAGCAGCCCTACACCCCAGGGGGCCTACGAGCAGTACTTC CASSPTPQGAYEQYF
TRBJ1-6 NA TRBD1 TRBV10-1 TGCGCCAGCAGGGACACAGGGGAAAATTCACCCCTCCACTTT CASRDTGENSPLHF
TRBJ1-4 NA NA TRBV4-2 TGTGCCAGCAGCCAAGAGGAACGAAGGACGGAAAAACTGTTTTTT CASSQEERRTEKLFF
TRBJ1-1 NA TRBD1 TRBV19 TGTGCCAGTAGTATTCAATGGACAGGGAACACTGAAGCTTTCTTT CASSIQWTGNTEAFF
TRBJ2-3 NA NA TRBV2 TGTGCCACTGGGGGTCGGCCTAGCACAGATACGCAGTATTTT CATGGRPSTDTQYF
TRBJ1-4 NA TRBD1 TRBV19 TGTGCCAGTATGGTCGGGACAGCCAATAATGAAAAACTGTTTTTT CASMVGTANNEKLFF
TRBJ2-7 NA TRBD1 TRBV11-2 TGTGCCAGCAGCCGGGACAGGGTAGGGTACGAGCAGTACTTC CASSRDRVGYEQYF
TRBJ1-5 few NA TRBV7-9 TGTGCCAGCAGCCAAGAGGAAAATCAGCCCCAGCATTTT CASSQEENQPQHF
TRBJ2-5 NA NA TRBV29-1 TGCAGCGCCTCCGGGACGAAAGAGACCCAGTACTTC CSASGTKETQYF
TRBJ2-7 NA TRBD1 TRBV2 TGTGCCAGCAGTACTGACAGGGGGCTATCCTACGAGCAGTACTTC CASSTDRGLSYEQYF
TRBJ2-2 NA TRBD2 TRBV5-4 TGTGCCAGCAGCTTTGCGGGAGTAGGCACCGGGGAGCTGTTTTTT CASSFAGVGTGELFF
TRBJ1-3 NA NA TRBV5-1 TGCGCCAGCAGCTACCTCGGGGAATCTGGAAACACCATATATTTT CASSYLGESGNTIYF
TRBJ2-7 few TRBD2 TRBV11-2 TGTGCCAGCAGCTTTCGCGGGGGCTACGAGCAGTACTTC CASSFRGGYEQYF
TRBJ2-2 NA NA TRBV7-3 TGTGCCAGCAGCTCCGTGAACACCGGGGAGCTGTTTTTT CASSSVNTGELFF
TRBJ2-2 NA TRBD2 TRBV30 TGTGCCTGGACTAGCGGGGGGGGCACCGGGGAGCTGTTTTTT CAWTSGGGTGELFF
TRBJ2-7 NA NA TRBV11-2 TGTGCCAGCAGCTTAGTCTTTGGCGCGAACGAGCAGTACTTC CASSLVFGANEQYF
TRBJ2-1 NA NA TRBV11-2 TGTGCCAGCAGAGAATTAGGAGAGCAGTTCTTC CASRELGEQFF
TRBJ1-6 many NA TRBV27 TGTGCCAGCAGTTCCAGGGGCTACTATAATTCACCCCTCCACTTT CASSSRGYYNSPLHF
TRBJ1-4 NA NA TRBV28 TGTGCCAGCAGTTTACCTAAGGGGGGAAAACTGTTTTTT CASSLPKGGKLFF
TRBJ1-5 NA TRBD1 TRBV2 TGTGCCAGCAGCCCCGGGACAGGGGGAAATCAGCCCCAGCATTTT CASSPGTGGNQPQHF
TRBJ1-1 NA TRBD1 TRBV5-6 TGTGCCAGCAGCTTAAGGGACAGCGAAACTGAAGCTTTCTTT CASSLRDSETEAFF
TRBJ2-7 NA NA TRBV7-9 TGTGCCAGCAGCTTAGCGGTGGGAGACTATCCCTACGAGCAGTACTTC CASSLAVGDYPYEQYF
TRBJ2-7 NA NA TRBV10-3 TGTGCCATCAGTGATGGAGGGGGGAGTAGACAGTCCTACGAGCAGTACTTC CAISDGGGSRQSYEQYF
TRBJ1-3 many TRBD1 TRBV6-5 TGTGCCAGCAGGACAGGGTCTGGAAACACCATATATTTT CASRTGSGNTIYF